The 24 T cell receptor beta chains given below trace back to one sample, sequenced in a study of T-cell reconstitution after alpha-beta-depleted transplantation in children. During its preparation, the TCRbeta library received unique molecular identifiers. TCRdb reanalysed the PCR reads using MiXCR and keeps one entry per CDR3 protein. This sample yields approximately 210,000 distinct CDR3 sequences, of which roughly 15% are seen a single time; 43% belongs to the top ten. This specimen consisted of PBMCs, mostly from graft donor cells, obtained 360 days after TCRalphabeta/CD19-depleted stem cell transplant. These receptors all come from a male patient between 2 and 10 years old who had a stem cell transplant for acute lymphoblastic leukemia, so the T cells may come from the graft donor.

The DNA for the CDR3 is TGTGCCAGCAGCTTAGGGACAGACCTCACGAGTGATCTGCCCCAGCATTTT. It specifies CASSLGTDLTSDLPQHF. This rearrangement joins TRBV7-8 to TRBJ1-5, with a tentative D call TRBD1 (6 bases). The germline V gene has CDR1 SGHVS and CDR2 FQNEAQ. The ends were cut back, 1 base at V and 9 bases at J, with 22 bases in the middle. The CDR3 is 17 residues long.

The chain is built from TRBV14 and TRBJ2-2; 7 bases agree with TRBD1. The CDR3 covers 16 residues. Germline assignment: CDR1 SGHDN and CDR2 FVKESK. The junction had 5 bases not matched to a gene; V was cut back by 1 base and J by 3 bases. CDR3: CASSQAGQVHTGELFF. The CDR3 region has the DNA TGTGCCAGCAGCCAAGCAGGACAGGTCCACACCGGGGAGCTGTTTTTT.

There are a few counts of this clonotype. The chain has TRBV7-9 and TRBJ2-1; D is ambiguous. The CDR3 is 16 residues long. Deletions cut 3 bases from V and 7 bases from J, with 19 bases between. Germline values: CDR1 SEHNR, CDR2 FQNEAQ (reference sequence). The CDR3 region is CASSFRSALERNEQFF. The CDR3, as DNA: TGTGCCAGCAGCTTTAGGTCAGCCTTGGAGAGAAATGAGCAGTTCTTC.

This clonotype was seen a handful of times. This rearrangement joins TRBV12-3 or TRBV12-4 to TRBJ1-6; the D gene is possibly TRBD1 (6 bases). The CDR3 consists of 15 residues. The ends were cut back, 3 bases at V and 6 bases at J, with 12 bases in the middle. The CDR3 sequence is CASSFQDSGNSPLHF. CDR3 sequence (DNA): TGTGCCAGCAGTTTCCAGGACAGCGGTAATTCACCCCTCCACTTT.

This chain joins TRBV6-5 and TRBJ1-2, with unresolved D. Germline V gene lookup returns CDR1 MNHEY and CDR2 SVGAGI. Trimming removed 8 bases from V and 2 bases from J, with 15 bases in between. The CDR3 loop spans 14 amino acids. The CDR3 loop is CASQETEQNYGYTF. The CDR3 coding sequence is TGTGCCAGCCAAGAAACGGAGCAAAACTATGGCTACACCTTC.

The chain employs TRBV12-3 or TRBV12-4 and TRBJ2-3; 7 nucleotides align to TRBD2. The V and J ends lost 5 bases and 2 bases, in that order; junction bases with no gene match: 1. The CDR3 contains 13 residues. In DNA, the CDR3 is TGTGCCAGCAGTCGGGACTACACAGATACGCAGTATTTT. It encodes CASSRDYTDTQYF.

This clonotype was picked up many times. V gene TRBV7-2 combines with J gene TRBJ2-5; 11 positions agree with TRBD2. The CDR3 runs 16 residues. Germline trimming cut 0 bases from V and 1 base from J; bases unmatched to any gene: 1. Germline-derived CDR1 and CDR2 are SGHTA and FQGNSA. The CDR3 DNA sequence: TGTGCCAGCAGCTTAGCGGGGACTAGCGGCCAAGAGACCCAGTACTTC. This gives the protein CASSLAGTSGQETQYF.

The rearrangement joins TRBV6-2 or TRBV6-3 to TRBJ1-5; unclear D gene. Trimming left V 7 bases short and J 6 bases short, with 19 bases between. Germline V gene sequence: CDR1 MNHEY, CDR2 SVGEGT. The CDR3 loop spans 15 amino acids. This CDR3 is CASNPDFAMAQPQHF. The CDR3 DNA follows: TGTGCCAGCAACCCGGACTTCGCCATGGCTCAGCCCCAGCATTTT.

This chain joins TRBV20-1 and TRBJ1-2; D remains ambiguous. The CDR3 length is 14 residues. The germline V gene encodes CDR1 DFQATT and CDR2 SNEGSKA (reference sequence). Deletions cut 5 bases from V and 4 bases from J, with 17 bases between. CDR3 bases: TGCAGTGCTCCCCCTTATGCAGGAGGCTATGGCTACACCTTC. Translating it yields CSAPPYAGGYGYTF.

The table lists this clonotype with a few counts. The chain links TRBV12-3 or TRBV12-4 to TRBJ2-6, with D possibly matching TRBD1 (8 bases). Deletions cut 5 bases from V and 4 bases from J, with 18 bases between. The length of the CDR3 is 17 residues. Here the CDR3 reads CASSPTGGASGANVLTF. The CDR3, as DNA: TGTGCCAGCAGTCCCACAGGGGGGGCTTCGGGGGCCAACGTCCTGACTTTC.

This clonotype has just a few counts. The chain is built from TRBV5-1 and TRBJ2-2, with a possible D match to TRBD2 (5 bases). The CDR3 consists of 13 residues. Germline lookup yields CDR1 SGHRS and CDR2 YFSETQ. Trimming left V 8 bases short and J 5 bases short, with 13 bases between. Written as DNA, the CDR3 is TGCGCCAGTTTACCTCGGAGGACCGGGGAGCTGTTTTTT. This translates into CASLPRRTGELFF.

The genes are TRBV4-3 and TRBJ2-1; TRBD2 matches 8 bases. Trimming at V came to 0 bases and at J to 8 bases, leaving 6 bases not matched to a gene. The CDR3 length is 15 residues. Germline V lookup: CDR1 LGHNA, CDR2 YSLEER. The CDR3 loop is CASSQEGTSGDEQFF. For the CDR3, the DNA is TGCGCCAGCAGCCAAGAAGGCACTAGCGGCGATGAGCAGTTCTTC.

Ten or more counts support this clonotype. This sequence joins TRBV4-3 and TRBJ1-3; the D is unclear. The germline V and J ends were trimmed by 0 bases and 0 bases, with 9 bases remaining between them. Germline CDR1 LGHNA, CDR2 YSLEER. The CDR3 length is 16 residues. CDR3 in DNA: TGCGCCAGCAGCCAAGATTGGGGTGACTCTGGAAACACCATATATTTT. Its protein is CASSQDWGDSGNTIYF.

This chain links TRBV29-1 with TRBJ2-7; 7 bases match TRBD2. The J segment lost 2 bases and the V segment lost 5 bases, leaving 6 bases of the junction unmatched. CDR1 and CDR2 (germline): SQVTM, ANQGSEA. This CDR3 comprises 13 residues. The CDR3 DNA is TGCAGCGTTTTCGGACTAGGAGCCTACGAGCAGTACTTC. Its protein is CSVFGLGAYEQYF.

This clonotype showed up many times. The chain joins TRBV11-2 to TRBJ2-5; D is uncertain. The ends were cut back, 5 bases at V and 2 bases at J, with 12 bases in the middle. CDR3 length equals 14 residues. The germline CDR1 and CDR2 sequences are SGHAT and FQNNGV. The CDR3 DNA is TGTGCCAGCAGCCAAACGTGGGTACAAGAGACCCAGTACTTC. This codes for CASSQTWVQETQYF.

The chain recombines TRBV4-2 with TRBJ1-2; 8 nucleotides agree with TRBD1. The length of the CDR3 is 15 residues. J lost 5 bases, V lost 3 bases, and 8 bases had no gene match. CDR1 and CDR2 from the germline V gene are LGHNA and YNFKEQ. The CDR3 here is CASSQGDRTVYGYTF. CDR3 coding DNA: TGTGCCAGCAGCCAGGGGGACAGGACGGTGTATGGCTACACCTTC.

This clonotype has a handful of counts. V usage is TRBV7-9 and J usage is TRBJ1-3, with no clear D. The CDR3 totals 15 residues. Germline V gene lookup returns CDR1 SEHNR and CDR2 FQNEAQ (reference sequence). V was shortened by 5 bases and J by 8 bases, with 19 bases between the two germline ends. In DNA, the CDR3 is TGTGCCAGCAGCATGCCGGGCTCCGTAAGGGACACCATATATTTT. Protein product: CASSMPGSVRDTIYF.

The chain carries TRBV5-6 and TRBJ2-7, with D possibly TRBD2 on 6 matching bases. Trimming took 1 base from V and 4 from J, leaving 12 bases between them. The germline V gene has CDR1 SGHDT and CDR2 YYEEEE. The CDR3 length is 14 residues. Here the CDR3 DNA reads TGTGCCAGCAGCTTGTTTGGAGGGACGTACGAGCAGTACTTC. This sequence encodes CASSLFGGTYEQYF.

This clonotype was seen at least ten times. The chain is built from TRBV29-1 and TRBJ2-7, with D possibly called TRBD1 or TRBD2 (6 bases each). This CDR3 has 14 amino acids. Germline CDR1 SQVTM, CDR2 ANQGSEA. The V end was cut by 5 bases, the J end by 3 bases, with 17 bases between. The CDR3 loop is CSVQQGPGGYEQYF. The CDR3 DNA follows: TGCAGCGTTCAGCAGGGGCCCGGGGGCTACGAGCAGTACTTC.

This chain joins TRBV21-1 and TRBJ1-1. TRBV21-1 corresponds to a pseudogene. The CDR3 covers 14 residues. The CDR3 coding sequence is TGTGCCAGCAGCGGTCCTCGACGAGGCGCTGAAGCTTTCTTT. This sequence encodes CASSGPRRGAEAFF.

V is TRBV25-1 and J is TRBJ1-1; no clear D. CDR1 and CDR2 (germline): MGHDK, SYGVNS. The CDR3 covers 16 residues. V lost 3 bases, J lost 5 bases, and 19 bases lay in between. CDR3 in DNA: TGTGCCAGCAGTGACAACCTTAGGAGGAGCGGGACTGAAGCTTTCTTT. Translation gives CASSDNLRRSGTEAFF.

This rearrangement joins TRBV10-3 to TRBJ1-4; possibly TRBD1 for D (5 bases). The CDR3 is 14 residues long. V was shortened by 6 bases and J by 7 bases, with 15 bases between the two germline ends. From germline, CDR1 is ENHRY and CDR2 SYGVKD. The CDR3 protein is CAIRAGQRGEKLFF. The CDR3 nucleotides read TGTGCCATCAGAGCAGGGCAACGGGGTGAAAAACTGTTTTTT.

The V and J genes are TRBV5-1 and TRBJ2-5; D call uncertain. The CDR3 totals 14 residues. Deletions cut 4 bases from V and 5 bases from J, with 15 bases between. Germline V gene data show CDR1 as SGHRS and CDR2 as YFSETQ. The CDR3 region is CASSPNRNWETQYF. DNA of the CDR3: TGCGCCAGCAGCCCGAATAGAAATTGGGAGACCCAGTACTTC.

This clonotype was detected many times. The chain links TRBV12-3 or TRBV12-4 to TRBJ2-7, with a weak D call TRBD1 (5 bases). V was pared by 6 bases and J by 3 bases, with 9 bases between. The CDR3 runs 12 residues. This CDR3 reads CASSFDSYEQYF. The CDR3 DNA sequence: TGTGCCAGCAGCTTCGACAGCTACGAGCAGTACTTC.